Following are 8 T cell receptor beta chains from one sample sequenced in a study of blood T cell repertoires in COVID-19. Some clones are missing from TCRdb's copy, which holds only in-frame ones; the method was immunoSEQ multiplex PCR. The sample holds just under 85,000 clones, about 83% seen once. Sequencing input: peripheral blood. These receptors all come from a woman older than 75 with acute or convalescent COVID-19.

The V gene is TRBV4-2, the J gene TRBJ2-3; D possibly corresponds to TRBD2 (5 bases). Deletions cut 4 bases from V and 2 bases from J, with 22 bases between. The CDR3 totals 18 residues. CDR1 is LGHNA and CDR2 is YNFKEQ in the germline V gene. The CDR3 region has the DNA TGTGCCAGCAGCCCGTTCTGGGGTCTAGCAGCTGTCACAGATACGCAGTATTTT. It is translated as CASSPFWGLAAVTDTQYF.

This clone occurred a few times. The chain couples TRBV28 to TRBJ1-4, with D perhaps matching TRBD1 (5 bases). The V gene lost 6 bases and the J gene lost 8 bases, with 10 bases spanning the gap. CDR1 is MDHEN, CDR2 SYDVKM, per germline. The CDR3 length is 12 residues. The CDR3 bases are TGTGCCAGCAGCTCGACAGAGGAAAAACTGTTTTTT. Amino acid sequence: CASSSTEEKLFF.

The chain has TRBV28 and TRBJ2-2; D gene unclear. The CDR3 has 13 residues. Trimming stripped 2 bases from V and 6 bases from J, with 7 bases between. The germline CDR1 and CDR2 sequences are MDHEN and SYDVKM. CDR3 bases: TGTGCCAGCAGTTTAAGCGTCCCCGGGGAGCTGTTTTTT. Amino acids: CASSLSVPGELFF.

This clone turned up a few times. The chain combines TRBV2 with TRBJ2-2, with a tentative D call TRBD1 (5 bases). CDR1 is SNHLY and CDR2 is FYNNEI in the germline V gene. V lost 7 bases to trimming and J lost 4 bases, with 10 bases between them. The CDR3 runs to 13 residues. CDR3 nucleotides: TGTGCCAGCAAAACCAGGGCCACCGGGGAGCTGTTTTTT. Residues: CASKTRATGELFF.

V gene TRBV19 combines with J gene TRBJ2-7; D is perhaps TRBD2 (7 bases). The CDR3 runs to 13 residues. Germline V gene lookup returns CDR1 LNHDA and CDR2 SQIVND (reference sequence). Between the trimmed V and J ends, which lost 3 bases and 6 bases, there was a span of 12 bases. This CDR3 is CASSMEGGGEQYF. CDR3 bases: TGTGCCAGTAGTATGGAGGGGGGGGGCGAGCAGTACTTC.

This chain links TRBV27 with TRBJ2-2; D is uncertain. Germline V lookup: CDR1 MNHEY, CDR2 SMNVEV (reference sequence). The CDR3 runs to 13 residues. The V and J ends lost 5 bases and 8 bases respectively, with 12 bases between them. This CDR3 is CASSVLATGELFF. CDR3 coding DNA: TGTGCCAGCAGTGTCCTCGCCACTGGGGAGCTGTTTTTT.

The rearrangement joins TRBV6-6 to TRBJ2-1; 13 nucleotides line up with TRBD2. The CDR3 is made up of 17 amino acids. In germline, CDR1 is MNHNY, CDR2 SVGAGI (reference sequence). V shed 5 bases, J shed 9 bases, and the junction held 13 bases outside the gene matches. The CDR3: CASSPKLAGGQLSEQFF. For the CDR3, the DNA is TGTGCCAGCAGTCCCAAACTAGCGGGAGGGCAACTGAGTGAGCAGTTCTTC.

CDR3 protein: CASSLLAGRSTDTQYF. CDR3 DNA sequence: TGCGCCAGCAGCCTACTAGCGGGGCGTAGCACAGATACGCAGTATTTT. The J gene is TRBJ2-3, the V gene TRBV5-1, with 10 bases that match TRBD2. The CDR3 covers 16 residues. Trimming cost V 4 bases and J 0 bases; bases outside gene matches: 5. Germline CDR1 is SGHRS and CDR2 is YFSETQ.